The present TCR beta chain was sequenced within a study of response to subunit inactivated influenza vaccine. Trimming removed 1 base at V and 2 bases at J, with 9 bases between. Looked up from germline, CDR1 is MNHNS and CDR2 is SASEGT. This CDR3 has 14 residues. This clonotype was counted a few times. The antigen is not known. Overall study results and limits: Each seasonal influenza vaccination, the authors suggested, recruits few new T cells.

MiXCR, applied by TCRdb to the RT-PCR reads, yields one record per CDR3 protein. The data hold hundreds of thousands of distinct CDR3 sequences, with approximately 14% observed a single time. Sequencing was performed on PBMCs from blood, taken about 12 days after vaccination. The receptor comes from a man aged 50 to 60 who received an inactivated influenza vaccine. V is TRBV6-1 and J is TRBJ2-7; D uncertain. The chain's CDR3 is CASSEVWGTYEQYF. The CDR3 DNA reads as TGTGCCAGCAGTGAAGTGTGGGGAACCTACGAGCAGTACTTC.